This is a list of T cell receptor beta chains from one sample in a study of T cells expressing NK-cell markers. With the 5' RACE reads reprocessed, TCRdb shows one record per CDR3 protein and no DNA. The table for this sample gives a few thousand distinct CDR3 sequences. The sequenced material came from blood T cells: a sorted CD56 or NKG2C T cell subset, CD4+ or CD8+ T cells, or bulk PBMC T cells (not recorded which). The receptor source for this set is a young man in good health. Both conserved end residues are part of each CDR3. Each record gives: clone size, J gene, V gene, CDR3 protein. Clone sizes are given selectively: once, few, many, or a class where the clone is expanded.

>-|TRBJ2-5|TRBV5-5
CASSLLAGVVQETQYF
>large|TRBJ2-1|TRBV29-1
CSVEWFRGGYYNEQFF
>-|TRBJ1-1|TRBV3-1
CASSQEGAGTEAFF
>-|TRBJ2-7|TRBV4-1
CASSPIQGREYEQYF
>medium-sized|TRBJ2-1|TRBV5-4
CASSPGGYNEQFF
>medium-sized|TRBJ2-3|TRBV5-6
CASSSGREGPTDTQYF
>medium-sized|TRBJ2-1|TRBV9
CASSVGTIPNEQFF
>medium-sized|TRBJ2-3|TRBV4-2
CASSQDRAGGLRTQYF
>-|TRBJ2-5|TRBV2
CASSDSGPRWETQYF
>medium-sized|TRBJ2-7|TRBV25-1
CASSGAGGSSYEQYF
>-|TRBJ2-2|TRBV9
CASMRGQGLAGELFF
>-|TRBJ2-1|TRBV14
CASSQVGRLRLAGSKFDEQFF
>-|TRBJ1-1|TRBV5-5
CASSLMGTGNTEAFF
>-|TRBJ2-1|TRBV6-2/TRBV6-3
CASIKRDSYNEQFF
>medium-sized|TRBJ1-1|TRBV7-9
CASSPTSGQGPAEAFF
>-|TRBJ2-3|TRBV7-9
CASSSRSGLAGTDTQYF
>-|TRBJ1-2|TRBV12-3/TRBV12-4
CASSPVGRGDGYTF
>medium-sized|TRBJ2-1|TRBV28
CASSRDSTSAYNEQFF
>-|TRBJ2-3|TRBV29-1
CSVDFSGRGTDTQYF
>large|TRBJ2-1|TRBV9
CASSAGSGTANNEQFF
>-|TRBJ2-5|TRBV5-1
CASSLVGTMKETQYF
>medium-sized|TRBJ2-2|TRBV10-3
CAISDLPGTGELFF